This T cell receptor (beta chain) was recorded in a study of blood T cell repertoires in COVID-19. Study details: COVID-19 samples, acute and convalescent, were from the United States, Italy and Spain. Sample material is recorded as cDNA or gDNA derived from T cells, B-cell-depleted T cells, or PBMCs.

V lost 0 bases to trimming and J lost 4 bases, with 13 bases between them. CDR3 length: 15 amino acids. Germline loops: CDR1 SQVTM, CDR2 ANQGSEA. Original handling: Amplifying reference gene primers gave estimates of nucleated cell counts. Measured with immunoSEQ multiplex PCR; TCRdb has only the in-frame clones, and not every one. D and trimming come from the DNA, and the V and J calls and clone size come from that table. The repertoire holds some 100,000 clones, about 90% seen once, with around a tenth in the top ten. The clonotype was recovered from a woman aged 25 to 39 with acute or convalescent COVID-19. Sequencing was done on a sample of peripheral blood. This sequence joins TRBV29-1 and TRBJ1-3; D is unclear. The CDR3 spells CSVEDPTDEGNTIYF. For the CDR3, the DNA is TGCAGCGTTGAAGATCCCACAGACGAAGGAAACACCATATATTTT.